This TCR beta chain derives from a study of cytomegalovirus exposure and HLA in healthy donors. Sequencing was performed with immunoSEQ multiplex PCR; in TCRdb, only in-frame clones are kept and a portion is missing. The sample comprises about 73,000 clones, about 90% of which are singletons, and 3.5% to 4.5% rests with the top ten. Details on this clone: What it binds is unknown.

Study outcomes and limitations: The investigators catalogued 164 TCR beta chains as cytomegalovirus-associated. Under in vitro conditions, three CMV-associated chains were confirmed as specific for CMV antigens. A classifier reportedly called cytomegalovirus status with high sensitivity and specificity.

This sequence was found in a woman between 18 and 29 years old in good health and CMV-seropositive. Material for sequencing was PBMCs.

CDR3 region: CAISGTGIYSGNTIYF. The CDR3 nucleotides are TGTGCCATCAGCGGGACAGGAATTTACTCTGGAAACACCATATATTTT. This sequence joins TRBV10-3 and TRBJ1-3, with TRBD1 matching over 8 bases. Germline values: CDR1 ENHRY, CDR2 SYGVKD. There are 16 residues in the CDR3. V lost 6 bases to trimming and J lost 0 bases; unmatched junction nucleotides: 7.